This TCR beta chain came from a study of a mutant IDH1 vaccine in newly diagnosed glioma listed by TCRdb under 2021. Describing the broader study: Across visits V03 through V10, patients got a total of eight vaccinations, given in weeks 1, 3, 5, 7, 11, 15, 19 and 23. Vaccination was initiated 4-6 weeks after radiotherapy alone, or concurrently with temozolomide cycles in the chemotherapy-containing groups. Of the roughly 30 treated patients, about 62% were male and 37.5% were female, and a mean age of 40.4 years was recorded. Prior to enrollment, standard therapy consisting of radiotherapy alone, temozolomide alone, or radiochemotherapy with temozolomide had been administered to patients, with the combination being received by most patients. Six visits were used for peripheral blood collection: V03 (baseline), V05, V07, V10, V12 and V13. Longitudinal TCRB deep sequencing was done for 25 treated patients, wherever samples were available for exploratory analyses. General conclusions and limits of the study: The authors noted that analyses of patient blood samples could not be reproduced because of sample limitations. No apparent relationship was observed between pseudoprogression and alterations in the top peripheral T cell clonotypes detected by TCRB sequencing. Immune responses induced by the vaccine were seen in over 90% of patients across multiple MHC alleles. PBMC samples for TCRB deep sequencing were selected based on availability.

The protocol used for the library was the immunoSEQ multiplex PCR assay. Rearranged TCR beta chain sequences were amplified with the hsTCRB Kit following the manufacturer's protocol. An Illumina MiSeq was used to sequence the TCRB libraries. Under the source paper's analysis protocol: Demultiplexing, trimming and gene mapping were performed with the kit vendor's proprietary platform. TCRdb's version of the immuneACCESS table is confined to in-frame rearrangements and falls short of the full clone set. An unresolved V gene accounts for under half of the shortfall where checked; the remainder is of unknown origin. That table furnishes V, J and clone size, whereas the DNA furnished D and trimming. Here the sample has around 100,000 clones; around 90% occur a single time. The ten biggest clones cover roughly 0.62% of the sample. About this clone itself: Its antigen is not yet known. No base quality values were provided; no much bigger clone lies one nucleotide off.

The CDR3 starts with the cysteine, ends with the phenylalanine, and has 17 residues. Of the read, only the CDR3 DNA is kept; its 51 bases are in frame from base 1. V is cut by 5 bases and J by 3 bases, and the space between the germline ends is 18 bases. The germline V gene gives CDR1 as SGHRS and CDR2 as YFSETQ. The time point label, as the study defines it: week 11, during vaccination. Each vaccine dose, consisting of 300 ug of a 20-mer mutant IDH1 peptide in Montanide, was administered subcutaneously with topical imiquimod. Donors had newly diagnosed WHO grade 3 or 4 IDH1-mutant astrocytomas with loss of nuclear ATRX. The samples were drawn from NOA16, a multicentre, single-arm, open-label phase I trial in Germany that tested a mutant IDH1 peptide vaccine in humans for the first time. Genomic DNA for TCRB sequencing was extracted from EDTA blood using the DNeasy Blood and Tissue Kit.

This specimen consisted of PBMCs, obtained from a glioma patient whose treatment included an IDH1 peptide vaccine. The rearrangement joined TRBV5-1 to TRBJ1-6, with TRBD1 as a weak D call on 6 bases. This clonotype was sampled from a woman in her 50s with glioma. The CDR3 here reads CASRPRQVFFYNSPLHF. The nucleotide sequence is TGCGCCAGCAGACCCCGACAGGTCTTTTTCTATAATTCACCCCTCCACTTT. Extended through the reference TRBV5-1 and TRBJ1-6 proteins, this CDR3 yields the full variable domain: KAGVTQTPRYLIKTRGQQVTLSCSPISGHRSVSWYQQTPGQGLQFLFEYFSETQRNKGNFPGRFSGRQFSNSRSEMNVSTLELGDSALYLCASRPRQVFFYNSPLHFGNGTRLTVT.